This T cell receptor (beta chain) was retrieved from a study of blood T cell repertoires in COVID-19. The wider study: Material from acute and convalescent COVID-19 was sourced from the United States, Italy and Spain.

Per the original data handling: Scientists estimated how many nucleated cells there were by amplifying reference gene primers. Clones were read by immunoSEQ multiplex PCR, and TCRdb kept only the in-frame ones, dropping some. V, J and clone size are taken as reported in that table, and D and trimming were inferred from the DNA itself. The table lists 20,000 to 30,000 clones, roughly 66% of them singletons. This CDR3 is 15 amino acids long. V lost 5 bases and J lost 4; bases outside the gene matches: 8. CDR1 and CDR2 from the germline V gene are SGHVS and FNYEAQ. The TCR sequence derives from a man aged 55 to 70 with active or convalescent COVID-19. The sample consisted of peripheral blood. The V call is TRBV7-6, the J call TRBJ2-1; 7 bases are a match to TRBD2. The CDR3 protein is CASSRVAGVYNEQFF. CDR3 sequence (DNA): TGTGCCAGCAGCCGAGTTGCGGGAGTTTACAATGAGCAGTTCTTC.